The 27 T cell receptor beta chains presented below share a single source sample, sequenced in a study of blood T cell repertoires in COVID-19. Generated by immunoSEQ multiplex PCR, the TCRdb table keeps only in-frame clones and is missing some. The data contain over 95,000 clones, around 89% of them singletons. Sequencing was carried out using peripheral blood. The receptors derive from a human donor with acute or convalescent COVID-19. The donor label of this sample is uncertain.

CDR3 amino acids: CSVGFGSGTLNEQFF. CDR3 sequence (DNA): TGCAGCGTTGGGTTTGGTAGCGGGACCCTGAATGAGCAGTTCTTC. The chain joins TRBV29-1 to TRBJ2-1; 8 nucleotides match TRBD2. J gave up 7 bases and V 4 bases, and 12 bases lay outside the gene matches. The CDR3 covers 15 residues. Germline-derived CDR1 and CDR2 are SQVTM and ANQGSEA.

Written as DNA, the CDR3 is TGTGCCTGGAGTGTCCTAAGCCAAGAGACCCAGTACTTC. Its protein product is CAWSVLSQETQYF. The J gene is TRBJ2-5, the V gene TRBV30; D unclear. V lost 0 bases to trimming and J lost 1 base, with 6 bases between them. The CDR3 consists of 13 residues. Looked up from germline, CDR1 is GTSNPN and CDR2 is SVGIG (reference sequence).

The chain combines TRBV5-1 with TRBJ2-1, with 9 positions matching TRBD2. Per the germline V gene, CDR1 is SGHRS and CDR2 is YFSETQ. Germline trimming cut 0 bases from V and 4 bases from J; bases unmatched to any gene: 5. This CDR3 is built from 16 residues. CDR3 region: CASSLGGLARYNEQFF. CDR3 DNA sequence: TGCGCCAGCAGCTTGGGTGGACTAGCGAGATACAATGAGCAGTTCTTC.

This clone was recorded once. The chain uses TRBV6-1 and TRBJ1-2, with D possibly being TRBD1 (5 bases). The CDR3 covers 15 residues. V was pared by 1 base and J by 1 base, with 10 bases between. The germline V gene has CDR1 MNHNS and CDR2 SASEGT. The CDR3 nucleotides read TGTGCCAGCAGTGAAGGCGGGGGAATTAACTATGGCTACACCTTC. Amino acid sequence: CASSEGGGINYGYTF.

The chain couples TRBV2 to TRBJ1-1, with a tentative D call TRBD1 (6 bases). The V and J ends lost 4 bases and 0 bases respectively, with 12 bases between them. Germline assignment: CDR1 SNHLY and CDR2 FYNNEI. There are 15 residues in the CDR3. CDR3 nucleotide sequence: TGTGCCAGCAGTGCGCAGGGGACCCTGAACACTGAAGCTTTCTTT. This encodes CASSAQGTLNTEAFF.

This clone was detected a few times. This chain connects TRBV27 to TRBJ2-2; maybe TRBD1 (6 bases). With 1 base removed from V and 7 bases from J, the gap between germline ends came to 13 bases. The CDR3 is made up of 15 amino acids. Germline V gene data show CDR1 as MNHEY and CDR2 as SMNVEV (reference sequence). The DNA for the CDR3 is TGTGCCAGCAGTTTATATGCAGGGGCCGGCGGGGAGCTGTTTTTT. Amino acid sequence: CASSLYAGAGGELFF.

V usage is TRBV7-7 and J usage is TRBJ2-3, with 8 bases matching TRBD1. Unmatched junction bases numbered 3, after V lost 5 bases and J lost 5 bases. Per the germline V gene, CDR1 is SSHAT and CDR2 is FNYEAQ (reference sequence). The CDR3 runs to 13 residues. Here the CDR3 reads CASSVDRGDTQYF. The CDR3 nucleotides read TGTGCCAGCAGCGTCGACAGGGGAGATACGCAGTATTTT. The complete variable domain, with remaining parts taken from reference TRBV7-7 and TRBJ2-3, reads GAGVSQSPRYKVTKRGQDVTLRCDPISSHATLYWYQQALGQGPEFLTYFNYEAQPDKSGLPSDRFSAERPEGSISTLTIQRTEQRDSAMYRCASSVDRGDTQYFGPGTRLTVL.

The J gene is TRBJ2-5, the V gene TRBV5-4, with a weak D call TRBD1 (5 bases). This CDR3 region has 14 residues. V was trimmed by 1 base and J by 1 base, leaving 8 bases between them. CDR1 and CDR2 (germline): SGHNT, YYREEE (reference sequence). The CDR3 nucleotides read TGTGCCAGCAGCTTGCAGGGTTCCCAAGAGACCCAGTACTTC. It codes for CASSLQGSQETQYF.

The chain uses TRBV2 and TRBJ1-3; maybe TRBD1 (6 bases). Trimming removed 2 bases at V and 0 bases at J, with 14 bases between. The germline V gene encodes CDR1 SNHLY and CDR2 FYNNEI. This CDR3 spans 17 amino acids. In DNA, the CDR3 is TGTGCCAGCAGTGAATTCTGGACAGCCGTCTCTGGAAACACCATATATTTT. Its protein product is CASSEFWTAVSGNTIYF.

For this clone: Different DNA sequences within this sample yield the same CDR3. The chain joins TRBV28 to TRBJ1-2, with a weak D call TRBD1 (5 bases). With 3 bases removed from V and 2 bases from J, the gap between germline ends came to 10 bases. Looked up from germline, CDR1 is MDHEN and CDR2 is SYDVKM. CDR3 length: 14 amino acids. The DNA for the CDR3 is TGTGCCAGCAGTTTTAGCGGGGGAAACTATGGCTACACCTTC. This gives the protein CASSFSGGNYGYTF.

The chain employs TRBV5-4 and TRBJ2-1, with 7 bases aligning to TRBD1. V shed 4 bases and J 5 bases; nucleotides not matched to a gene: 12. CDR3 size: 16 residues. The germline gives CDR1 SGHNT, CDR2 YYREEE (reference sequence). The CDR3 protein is CASSRGQGVFHNEQFF. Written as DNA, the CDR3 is TGTGCCAGCAGCAGGGGGCAGGGGGTCTTTCACAATGAGCAGTTCTTC. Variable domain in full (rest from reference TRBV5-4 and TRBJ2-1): ETGVTQSPTHLIKTRGQQVTLRCSSQSGHNTVSWYQQALGQGPQFIFQYYREEENGRGNFPPRFSGLQFPNYSSELNVNALELDDSALYLCASSRGQGVFHNEQFFGPGTRLTVL.

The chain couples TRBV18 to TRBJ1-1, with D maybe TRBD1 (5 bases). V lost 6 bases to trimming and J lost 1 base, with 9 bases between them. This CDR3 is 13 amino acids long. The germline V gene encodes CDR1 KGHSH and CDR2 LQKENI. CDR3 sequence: CASSSGQNTEAFF. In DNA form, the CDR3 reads TGTGCCAGCTCCTCCGGACAGAACACTGAAGCTTTCTTT.

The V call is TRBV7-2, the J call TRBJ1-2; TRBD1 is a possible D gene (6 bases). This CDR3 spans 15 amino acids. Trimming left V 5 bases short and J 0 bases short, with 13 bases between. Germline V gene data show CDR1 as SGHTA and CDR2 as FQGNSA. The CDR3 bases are TGTGCCAGCAGCCAAAGTGGGGGCCCTAACTATGGCTACACCTTC. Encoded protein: CASSQSGGPNYGYTF.

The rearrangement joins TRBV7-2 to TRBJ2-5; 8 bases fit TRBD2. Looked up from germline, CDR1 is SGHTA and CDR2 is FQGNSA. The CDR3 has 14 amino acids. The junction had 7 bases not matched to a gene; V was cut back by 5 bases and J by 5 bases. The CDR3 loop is CASSPQRGWETQYF. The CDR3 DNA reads TGTGCCAGCAGCCCTCAGCGGGGGTGGGAGACCCAGTACTTC.

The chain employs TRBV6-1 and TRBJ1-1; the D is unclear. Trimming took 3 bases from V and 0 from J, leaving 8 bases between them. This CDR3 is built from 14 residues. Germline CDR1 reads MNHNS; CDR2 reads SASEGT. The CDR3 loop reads CASSEQILNTEAFF. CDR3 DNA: TGTGCCAGCAGTGAGCAGATTTTGAACACTGAAGCTTTCTTT.

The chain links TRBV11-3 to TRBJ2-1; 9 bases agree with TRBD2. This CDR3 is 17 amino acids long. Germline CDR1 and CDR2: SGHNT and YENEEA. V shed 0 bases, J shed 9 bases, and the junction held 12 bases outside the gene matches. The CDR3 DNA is TGTGCCAGCAGCTTAGATTTGGCTTCCGGGACTAGCAGTGAGCAGTTCTTC. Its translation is CASSLDLASGTSSEQFF.

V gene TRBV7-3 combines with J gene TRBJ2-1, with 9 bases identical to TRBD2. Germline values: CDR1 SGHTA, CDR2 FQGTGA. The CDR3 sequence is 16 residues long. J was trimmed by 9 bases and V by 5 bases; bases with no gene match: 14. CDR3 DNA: TGTGCCAGCAGCCCTCCGGGGCGGGAGGGCACTGGTGAGCAGTTCTTC. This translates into CASSPPGREGTGEQFF.

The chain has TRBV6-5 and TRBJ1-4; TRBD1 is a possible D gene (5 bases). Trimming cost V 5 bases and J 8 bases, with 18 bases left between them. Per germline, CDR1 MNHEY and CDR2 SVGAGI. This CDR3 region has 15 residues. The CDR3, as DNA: TGTGCCAGCAGTACCTCAGGGCGCTTTCGGGAAAAACTGTTTTTT. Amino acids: CASSTSGRFREKLFF.

CDR3 amino acids: CASSGQESSPLHF. DNA for the CDR3: TGTGCCAGCTCTGGACAGGAGAGTTCACCCCTCCACTTT. The chain uses TRBV2 and TRBJ1-6, with 7 bases aligning to TRBD1. V shed 8 bases, J shed 9 bases, and the junction held 7 bases outside the gene matches. Germline CDR1 is SNHLY and CDR2 is FYNNEI. This CDR3 is 13 amino acids long.

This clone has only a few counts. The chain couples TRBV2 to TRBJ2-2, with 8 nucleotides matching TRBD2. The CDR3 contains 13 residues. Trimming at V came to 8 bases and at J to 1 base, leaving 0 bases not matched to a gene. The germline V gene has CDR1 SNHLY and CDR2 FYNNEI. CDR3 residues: CASAGGNTGELFF. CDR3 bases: TGTGCCAGCGCGGGAGGGAACACCGGGGAGCTGTTTTTT.

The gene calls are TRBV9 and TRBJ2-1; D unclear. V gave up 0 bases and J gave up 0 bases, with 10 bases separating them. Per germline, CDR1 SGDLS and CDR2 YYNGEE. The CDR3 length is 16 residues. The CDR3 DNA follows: TGTGCCAGCAGCGTAGGTGCGGAGAGCTCCTACAATGAGCAGTTCTTC. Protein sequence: CASSVGAESSYNEQFF.

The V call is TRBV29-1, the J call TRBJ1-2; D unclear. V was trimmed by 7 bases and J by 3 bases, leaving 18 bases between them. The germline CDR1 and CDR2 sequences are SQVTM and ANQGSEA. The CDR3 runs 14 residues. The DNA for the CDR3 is TGCAGCGCCGCCACGTCGGCAGCGTACTATGGCTACACCTTC. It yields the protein CSAATSAAYYGYTF.

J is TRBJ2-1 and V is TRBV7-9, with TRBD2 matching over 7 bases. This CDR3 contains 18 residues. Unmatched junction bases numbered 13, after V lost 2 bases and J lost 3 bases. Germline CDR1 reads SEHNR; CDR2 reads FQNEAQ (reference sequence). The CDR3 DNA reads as TGTGCCAGCAGCTTAACGAGCGGTAGGGAGGGCCGCTACAATGAGCAGTTCTTC. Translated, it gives CASSLTSGREGRYNEQFF.

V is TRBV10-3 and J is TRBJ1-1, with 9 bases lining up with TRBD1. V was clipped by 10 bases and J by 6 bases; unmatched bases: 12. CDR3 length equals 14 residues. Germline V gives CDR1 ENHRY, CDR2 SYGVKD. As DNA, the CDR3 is TGTGCCACCGGTCCCGGGACAGGGCCGGCTGAAGCTTTCTTT. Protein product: CATGPGTGPAEAFF.

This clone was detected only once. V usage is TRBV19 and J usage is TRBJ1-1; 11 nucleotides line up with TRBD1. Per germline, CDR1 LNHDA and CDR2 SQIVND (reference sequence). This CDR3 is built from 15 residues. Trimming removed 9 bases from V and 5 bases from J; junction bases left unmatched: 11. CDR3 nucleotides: TGTGCCAGCGGGACAGGGGGTTATGGGATGACTGAAGCTTTCTTT. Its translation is CASGTGGYGMTEAFF.

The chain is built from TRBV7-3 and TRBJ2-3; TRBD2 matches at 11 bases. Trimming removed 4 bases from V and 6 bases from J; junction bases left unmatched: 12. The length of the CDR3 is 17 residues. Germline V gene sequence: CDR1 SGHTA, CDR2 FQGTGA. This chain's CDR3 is CASSSGTSGVDMDTQYF. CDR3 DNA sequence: TGTGCCAGCAGCTCCGGGACTAGCGGCGTCGATATGGATACGCAGTATTTT.

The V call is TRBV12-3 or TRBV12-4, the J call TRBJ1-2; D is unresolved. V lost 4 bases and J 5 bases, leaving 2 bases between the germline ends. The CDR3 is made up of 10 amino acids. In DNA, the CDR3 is TGTGCCAGCAGTTCATATGGCTACACCTTC. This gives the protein CASSSYGYTF.